The following is a T cell receptor beta chain sequence with its context. TCRdb independently ran MiXCR on the 5' RACE reads; one entry per CDR3 protein. The table lists roughly 200,000 distinct CDR3 sequences, 16% of them singletons. The data derive from a study of T-cell memory formation after mild COVID-19. Germline V lookup: CDR1 SGHNT, CDR2 YENEEA. V shed 4 bases and J 8 bases; nucleotides not matched to a gene: 4. CDR3 length equals 15 residues. V and J are TRBV11-3 and TRBJ2-3; 15 bases fit TRBD2. Sequenced: PBMCs or a T cell subset sorted from them (not recorded which). The sequence was obtained from an adult woman who had mild COVID-19 (a few samples of this study predate the infection). Cell type and time point are not known. The CDR3 DNA reads TGTGCCAGCAGCTCCCGGACTAGCGGGAGGGGTACGCAGTATTTT. As protein: CASSSRTSGRGTQYF.